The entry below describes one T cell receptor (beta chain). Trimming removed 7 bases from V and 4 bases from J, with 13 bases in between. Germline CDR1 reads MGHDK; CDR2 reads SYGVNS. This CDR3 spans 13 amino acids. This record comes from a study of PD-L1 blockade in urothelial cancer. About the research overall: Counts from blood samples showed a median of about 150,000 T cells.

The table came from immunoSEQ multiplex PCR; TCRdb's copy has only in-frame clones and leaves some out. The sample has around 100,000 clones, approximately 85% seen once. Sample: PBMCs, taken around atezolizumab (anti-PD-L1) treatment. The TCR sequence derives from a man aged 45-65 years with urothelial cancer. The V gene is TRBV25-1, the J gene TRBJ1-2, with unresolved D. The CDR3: CASIGQVPYGYTF. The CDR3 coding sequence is TGTGCCAGCATAGGTCAGGTTCCCTATGGCTACACCTTC.